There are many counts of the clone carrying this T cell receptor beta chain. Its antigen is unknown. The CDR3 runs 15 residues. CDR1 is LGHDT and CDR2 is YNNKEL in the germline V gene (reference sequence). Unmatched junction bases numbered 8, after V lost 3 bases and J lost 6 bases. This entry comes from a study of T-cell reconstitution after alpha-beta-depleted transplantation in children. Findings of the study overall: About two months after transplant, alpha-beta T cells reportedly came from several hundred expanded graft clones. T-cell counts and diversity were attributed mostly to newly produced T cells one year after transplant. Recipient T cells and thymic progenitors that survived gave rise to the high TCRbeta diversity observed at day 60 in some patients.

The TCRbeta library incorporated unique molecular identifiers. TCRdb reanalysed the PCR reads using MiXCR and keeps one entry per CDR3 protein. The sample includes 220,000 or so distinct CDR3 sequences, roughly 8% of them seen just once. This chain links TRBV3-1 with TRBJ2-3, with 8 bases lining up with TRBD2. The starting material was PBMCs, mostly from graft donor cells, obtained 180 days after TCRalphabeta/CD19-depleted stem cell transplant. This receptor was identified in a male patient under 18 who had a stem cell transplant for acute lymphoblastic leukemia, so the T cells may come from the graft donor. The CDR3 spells CASSQTSARRDTQYF. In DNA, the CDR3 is TGTGCCAGCAGCCAGACTAGCGCCCGCAGGGATACGCAGTATTTT.